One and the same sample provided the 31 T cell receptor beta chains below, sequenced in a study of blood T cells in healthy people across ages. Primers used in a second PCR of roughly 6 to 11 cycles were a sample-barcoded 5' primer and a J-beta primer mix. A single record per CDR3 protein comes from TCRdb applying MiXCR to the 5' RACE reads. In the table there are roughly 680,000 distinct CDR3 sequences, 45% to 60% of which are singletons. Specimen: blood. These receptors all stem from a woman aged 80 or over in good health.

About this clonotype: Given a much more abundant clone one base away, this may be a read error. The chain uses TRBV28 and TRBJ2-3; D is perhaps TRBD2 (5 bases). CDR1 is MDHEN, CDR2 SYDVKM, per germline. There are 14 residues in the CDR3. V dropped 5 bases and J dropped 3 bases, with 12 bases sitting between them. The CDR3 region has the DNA TGTGCCAGCAGTGTTCTAACGGGGACAGATACGCAGTATTTT. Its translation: CASSVLTGTDTQYF. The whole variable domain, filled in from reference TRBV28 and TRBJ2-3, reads DVKVTQSSRYLVKRTGEKVFLECVQDMDHENMFWYRQDPGLGLRLIYFSYDVKMKEKGDIPEGYSVSREKKERFSLILESASTNQTSMYLCASSVLTGTDTQYFGPGTRLTVL.

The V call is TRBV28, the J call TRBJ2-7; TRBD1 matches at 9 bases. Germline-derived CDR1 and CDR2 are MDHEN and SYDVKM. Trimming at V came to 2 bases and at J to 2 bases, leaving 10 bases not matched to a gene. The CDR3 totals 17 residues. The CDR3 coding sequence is TGTGCCAGCAGTTTAGAGTGGCGGACAGGGGTGGCCTACGAGCAGTACTTC. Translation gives CASSLEWRTGVAYEQYF.

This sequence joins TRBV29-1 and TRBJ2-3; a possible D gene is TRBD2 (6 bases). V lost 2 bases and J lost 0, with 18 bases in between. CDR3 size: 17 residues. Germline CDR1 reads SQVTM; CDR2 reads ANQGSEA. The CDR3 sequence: CSVEYGRDLTSTDTQYF. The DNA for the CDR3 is TGCAGCGTTGAATACGGGCGGGACCTAACTAGCACAGATACGCAGTATTTT.

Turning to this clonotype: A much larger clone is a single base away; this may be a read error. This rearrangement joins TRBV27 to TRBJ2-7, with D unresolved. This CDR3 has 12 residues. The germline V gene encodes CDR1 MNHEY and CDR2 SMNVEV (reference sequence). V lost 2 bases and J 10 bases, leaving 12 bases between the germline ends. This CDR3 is CASSLDASTQYF. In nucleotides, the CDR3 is TGTGCCAGCAGTTTAGATGCGTCGACTCAGTACTTC.

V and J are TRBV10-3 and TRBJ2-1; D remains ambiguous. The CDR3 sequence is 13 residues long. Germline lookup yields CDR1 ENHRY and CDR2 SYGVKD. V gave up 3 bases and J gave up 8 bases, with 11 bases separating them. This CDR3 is CAISDGPSDEQFF. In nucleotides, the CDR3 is TGTGCCATCAGTGACGGACCGAGCGATGAGCAGTTCTTC.

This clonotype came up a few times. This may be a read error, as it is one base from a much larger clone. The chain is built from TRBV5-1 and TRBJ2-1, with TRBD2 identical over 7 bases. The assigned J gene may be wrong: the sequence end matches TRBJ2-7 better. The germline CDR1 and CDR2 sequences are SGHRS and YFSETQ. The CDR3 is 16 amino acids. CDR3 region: CASSLSGTNAYNEQYF. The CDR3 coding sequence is TGCGCCAGCAGCTTGTCCGGGACTAACGCCTACAATGAGCAGTACTTC.

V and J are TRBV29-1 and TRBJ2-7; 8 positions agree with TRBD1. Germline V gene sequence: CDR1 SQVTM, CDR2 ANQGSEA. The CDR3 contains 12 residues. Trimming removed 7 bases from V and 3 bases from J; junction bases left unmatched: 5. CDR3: CSGGQVGYEQYF. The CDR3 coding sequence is TGCAGCGGGGGACAGGTGGGCTACGAGCAGTACTTC.

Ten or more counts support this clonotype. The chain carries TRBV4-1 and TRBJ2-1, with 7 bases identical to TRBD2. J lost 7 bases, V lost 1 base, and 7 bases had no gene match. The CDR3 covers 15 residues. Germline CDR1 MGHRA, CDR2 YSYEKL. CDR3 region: CASSQVGLAANEQFF. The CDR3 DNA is TGCGCCAGCAGCCAAGTCGGGCTAGCGGCAAATGAGCAGTTCTTC.

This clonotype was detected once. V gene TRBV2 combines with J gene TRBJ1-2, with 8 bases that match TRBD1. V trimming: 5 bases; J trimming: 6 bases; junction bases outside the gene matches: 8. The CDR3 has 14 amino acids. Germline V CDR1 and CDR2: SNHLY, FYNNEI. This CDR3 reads CASSSLSGGHGYTF. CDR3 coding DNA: TGTGCCAGCAGTTCCCTCTCAGGGGGCCATGGCTACACCTTC.

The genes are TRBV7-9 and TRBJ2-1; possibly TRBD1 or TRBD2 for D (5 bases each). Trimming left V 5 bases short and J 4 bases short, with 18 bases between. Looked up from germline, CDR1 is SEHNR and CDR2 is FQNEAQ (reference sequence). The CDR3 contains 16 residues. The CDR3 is CASSTLSRETYNEQFF. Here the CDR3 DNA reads TGTGCCAGCAGCACGTTGTCCAGGGAGACTTACAATGAGCAGTTCTTC.

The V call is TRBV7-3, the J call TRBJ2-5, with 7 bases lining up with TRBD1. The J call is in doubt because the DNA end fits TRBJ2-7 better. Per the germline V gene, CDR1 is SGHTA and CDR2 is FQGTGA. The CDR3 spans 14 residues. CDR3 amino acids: CASSSYRGPYEQYF. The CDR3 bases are TGTGCCAGCAGCTCTTACAGGGGTCCCTACGAGCAGTACTTC.

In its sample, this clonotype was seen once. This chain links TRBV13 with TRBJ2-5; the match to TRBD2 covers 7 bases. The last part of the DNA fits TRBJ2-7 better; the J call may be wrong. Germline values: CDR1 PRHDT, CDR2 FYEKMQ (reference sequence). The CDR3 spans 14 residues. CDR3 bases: TGTGCCAGCAGCTCACGGGACTACGACTACGAGCAGTACTTC. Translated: CASSSRDYDYEQYF.

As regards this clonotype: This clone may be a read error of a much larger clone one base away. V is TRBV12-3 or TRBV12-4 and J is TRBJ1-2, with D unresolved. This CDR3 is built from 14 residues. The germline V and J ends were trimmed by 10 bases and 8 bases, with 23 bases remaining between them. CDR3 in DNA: TGTGCCAACAACCCCCCCGGAATTTCAGGCGGCTACACCTTC. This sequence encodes CANNPPGISGGYTF.

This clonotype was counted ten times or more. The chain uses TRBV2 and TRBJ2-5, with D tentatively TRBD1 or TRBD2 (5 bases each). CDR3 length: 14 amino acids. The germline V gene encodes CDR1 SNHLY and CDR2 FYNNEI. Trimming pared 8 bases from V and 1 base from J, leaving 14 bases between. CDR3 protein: CASGGTYSQETQYF. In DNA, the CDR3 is TGTGCCAGCGGTGGGACCTACTCCCAAGAGACCCAGTACTTC.

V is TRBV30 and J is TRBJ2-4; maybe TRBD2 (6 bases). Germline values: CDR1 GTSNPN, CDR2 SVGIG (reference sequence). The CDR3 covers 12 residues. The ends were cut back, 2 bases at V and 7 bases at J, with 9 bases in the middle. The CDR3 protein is CAWSNRGNIQYF. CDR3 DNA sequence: TGTGCCTGGAGTAACCGGGGGAACATTCAGTACTTC.

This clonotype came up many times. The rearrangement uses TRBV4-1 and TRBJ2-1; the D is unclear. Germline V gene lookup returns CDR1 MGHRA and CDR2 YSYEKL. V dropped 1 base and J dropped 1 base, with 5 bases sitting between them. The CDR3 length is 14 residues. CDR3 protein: CASSQVGSYNEQFF. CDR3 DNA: TGCGCCAGCAGCCAAGTTGGTTCCTACAATGAGCAGTTCTTC.

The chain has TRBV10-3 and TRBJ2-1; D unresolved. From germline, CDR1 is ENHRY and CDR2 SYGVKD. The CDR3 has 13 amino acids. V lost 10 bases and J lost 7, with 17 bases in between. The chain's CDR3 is CATHEWLGNEQFF. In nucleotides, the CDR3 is TGTGCCACCCATGAATGGTTGGGGAATGAGCAGTTCTTC.

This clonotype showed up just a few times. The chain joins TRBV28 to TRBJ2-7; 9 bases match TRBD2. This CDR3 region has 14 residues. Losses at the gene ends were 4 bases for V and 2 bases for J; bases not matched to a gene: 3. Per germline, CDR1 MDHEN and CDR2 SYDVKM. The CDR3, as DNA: TGTGCCAGCAGTTCTTCTAGCGGGACCTACGAGCAGTACTTC. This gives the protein CASSSSSGTYEQYF.

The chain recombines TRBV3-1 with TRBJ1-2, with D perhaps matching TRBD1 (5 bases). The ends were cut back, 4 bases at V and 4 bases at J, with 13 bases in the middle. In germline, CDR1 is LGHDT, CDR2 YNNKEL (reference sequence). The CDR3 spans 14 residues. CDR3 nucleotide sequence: TGTGCCAGCAGCCCCCGGGGACCTCTCTATGGCTACACCTTC. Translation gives CASSPRGPLYGYTF. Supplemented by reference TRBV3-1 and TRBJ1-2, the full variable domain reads DTAVSQTPKYLVTQMGNDKSIKCEQNLGHDTMYWYKQDSKKFLKIMFSYNNKELIINETVPNRFSPKSPDKAHLNLHINSLELGDSAVYFCASSPRGPLYGYTFGSGTRLTVV.

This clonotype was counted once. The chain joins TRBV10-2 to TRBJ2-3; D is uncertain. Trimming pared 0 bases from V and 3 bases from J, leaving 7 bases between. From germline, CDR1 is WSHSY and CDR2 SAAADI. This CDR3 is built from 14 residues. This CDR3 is CASSESGLTDTQYF. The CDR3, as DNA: TGCGCCAGCAGTGAGTCGGGGTTGACAGATACGCAGTATTTT.

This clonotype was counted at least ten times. The CDR3 loop reads CASSRHPYILAEDYEQYF. The DNA of the CDR3 is TGTGCCAGCAGTAGACACCCTTATATTCTAGCGGAGGACTACGAGCAGTACTTC. V is TRBV7-2 and J is TRBJ2-7; TRBD2 agrees at 7 bases. CDR1 and CDR2 (germline): SGHTA, FQGNSA. The CDR3 is made up of 18 amino acids. Trimming cost V 6 bases and J 3 bases; bases outside gene matches: 20.

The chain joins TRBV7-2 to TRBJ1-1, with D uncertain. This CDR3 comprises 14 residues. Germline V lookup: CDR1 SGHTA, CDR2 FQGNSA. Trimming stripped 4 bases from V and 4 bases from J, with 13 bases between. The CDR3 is CASSSRRESTEAFF. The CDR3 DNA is TGTGCCAGCAGCTCCCGCCGGGAGAGCACTGAAGCTTTCTTT.

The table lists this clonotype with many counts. This CDR3 reads CASSVAGETDTQYF. The CDR3 DNA is TGTGCCAGCAGCGTAGCGGGAGAAACAGATACGCAGTATTTT. The chain has TRBV9 and TRBJ2-3, with D perhaps TRBD2 (6 bases). The ends were cut back, 0 bases at V and 3 bases at J, with 8 bases in the middle. The CDR3 is 14 amino acids. Germline V lookup: CDR1 SGDLS, CDR2 YYNGEE.

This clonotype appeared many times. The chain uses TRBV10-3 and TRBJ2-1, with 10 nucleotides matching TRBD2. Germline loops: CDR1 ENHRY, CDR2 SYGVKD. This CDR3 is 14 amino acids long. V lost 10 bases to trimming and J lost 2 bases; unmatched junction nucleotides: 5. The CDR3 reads CATTLAGAYNEQFF. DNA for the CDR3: TGTGCCACTACTCTAGCGGGAGCCTACAATGAGCAGTTCTTC.

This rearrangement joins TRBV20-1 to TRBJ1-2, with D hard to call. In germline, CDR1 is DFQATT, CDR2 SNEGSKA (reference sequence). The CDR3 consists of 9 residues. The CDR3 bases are TGCAATCTCAACTATGGCTACACCTTC. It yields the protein CNLNYGYTF.

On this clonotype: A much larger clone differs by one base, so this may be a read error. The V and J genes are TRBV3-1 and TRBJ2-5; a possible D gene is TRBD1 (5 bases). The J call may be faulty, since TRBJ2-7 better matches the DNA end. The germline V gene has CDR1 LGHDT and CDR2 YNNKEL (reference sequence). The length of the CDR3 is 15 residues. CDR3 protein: CASSQGCQGPYEQYF. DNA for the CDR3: TGTGCCAGCAGCCAAGGTTGTCAGGGTCCCTACGAGCAGTACTTC.

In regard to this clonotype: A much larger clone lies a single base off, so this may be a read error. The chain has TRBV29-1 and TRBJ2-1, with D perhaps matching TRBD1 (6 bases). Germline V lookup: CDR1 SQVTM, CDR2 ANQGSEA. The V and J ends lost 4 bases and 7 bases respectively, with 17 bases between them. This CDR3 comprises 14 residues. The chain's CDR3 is CSVVLMAGANEQFF. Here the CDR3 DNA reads TGCAGCGTTGTCCTCATGGCAGGGGCAAATGAGCAGTTCTTC.

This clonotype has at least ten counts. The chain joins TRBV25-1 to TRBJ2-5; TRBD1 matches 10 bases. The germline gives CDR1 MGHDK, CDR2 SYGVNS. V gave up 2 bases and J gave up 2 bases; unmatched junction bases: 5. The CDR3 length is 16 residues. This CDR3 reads CASSEGGTGVQETQYF. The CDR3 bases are TGTGCCAGCAGTGAAGGCGGGACAGGGGTTCAAGAGACCCAGTACTTC.

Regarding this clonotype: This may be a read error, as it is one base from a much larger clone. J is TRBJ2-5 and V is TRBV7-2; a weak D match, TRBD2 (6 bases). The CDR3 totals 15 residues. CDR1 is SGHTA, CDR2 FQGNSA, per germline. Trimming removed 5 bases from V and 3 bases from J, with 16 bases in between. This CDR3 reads CASSGGGRPEETQYF. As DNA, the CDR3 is TGTGCCAGCAGCGGGGGAGGACGGCCCGAAGAGACCCAGTACTTC.

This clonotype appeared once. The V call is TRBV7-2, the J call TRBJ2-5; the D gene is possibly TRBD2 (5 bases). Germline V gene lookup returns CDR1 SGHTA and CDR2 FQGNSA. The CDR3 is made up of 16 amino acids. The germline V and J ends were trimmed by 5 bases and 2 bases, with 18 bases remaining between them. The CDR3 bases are TGTGCCAGCAGCCCCGGAGGATGGACGCGGCAAGAGACCCAGTACTTC. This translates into CASSPGGWTRQETQYF. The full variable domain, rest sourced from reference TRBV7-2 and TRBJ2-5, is GAGVSQSPSNKVTEKGKDVELRCDPISGHTALYWYRQSLGQGLEFLIYFQGNSAPDKSGLPSDRFSAERTGGSVSTLTIQRTQQEDSAVYLCASSPGGWTRQETQYFGPGTRLLVL.

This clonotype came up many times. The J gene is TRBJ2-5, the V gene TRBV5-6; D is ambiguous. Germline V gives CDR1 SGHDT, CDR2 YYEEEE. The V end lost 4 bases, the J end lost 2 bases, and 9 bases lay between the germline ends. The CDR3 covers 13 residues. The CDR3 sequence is CASSLDGQETQYF. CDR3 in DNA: TGTGCCAGCAGCCTCGACGGGCAAGAGACCCAGTACTTC.